The entry below describes one T cell receptor (beta chain). Per the original data handling: Scientists estimated how many nucleated cells there were by amplifying reference gene primers. Here immunoSEQ multiplex PCR was the method, and the copy in TCRdb shows in-frame clones only, minus some. The V and J calls and clone size are taken from that table; D and trimming were inferred from the DNA. The table records about 200,000 clones, around 90% of them present only once. The data were obtained in a study of blood T cell repertoires in COVID-19. Study-level information: T cells, B-cell-depleted T cells, or PBMCs provided the cDNA or gDNA that served as material.

Germline loops: CDR1 LNHDA, CDR2 SQIVND (reference sequence). This CDR3 has 14 amino acids. V lost 5 bases and J 1 base, leaving 10 bases between the germline ends. The sample taken for sequencing was peripheral blood. The rearrangement joins TRBV19 to TRBJ2-3; D may be TRBD2 (6 bases). This receptor was identified in a man in his 60s who had recovered from COVID-19. The CDR3 bases are TGTGCCAGTAGTCCTGCGGGGCGCACAGATACGCAGTATTTT. Encoded protein: CASSPAGRTDTQYF.